These T cell receptor beta chains were read from a single sample in a study of cytomegalovirus exposure and HLA in healthy donors. Generated by immunoSEQ multiplex PCR, the TCRdb table keeps only in-frame clones and is missing some. This table has about 160,000 clones, roughly 70% appearing once. The specimen sequenced was PBMCs. These receptors were obtained from a woman between 25 and 40 years old in good health and CMV-seronegative. The CDR3 runs from the conserved cysteine through the conserved F or W. D genes are given only for firm matches. Expanded clones are given a class, and other clones once, few, many or no size at all.

J,V,size,D,CDR3,DNA
TRBJ2-7,TRBV18,NA,NA,CASSPKRQDPYEQYF,TGTGCCAGCTCACCAAAGAGACAGGACCCCTACGAGCAGTACTTC
TRBJ2-7,TRBV5-4,NA,TRBD1,CASSQNPGQGAREQYF,TGTGCCAGCAGCCAAAACCCGGGACAGGGGGCACGGGAGCAGTACTTC
TRBJ2-3,TRBV27,few,NA,CASSLTQGTDTQYF,TGTGCCAGCAGTTTGACCCAGGGCACAGATACGCAGTATTTT
TRBJ2-7,TRBV2,NA,NA,CASSERSGDYEQYF,TGTGCCAGCAGTGAAAGGTCCGGGGACTACGAGCAGTACTTC
TRBJ2-1,TRBV9,few,NA,CASSVARGSGFSYNEQFF,TGTGCCAGCAGCGTAGCTCGTGGTAGCGGCTTCTCCTACAATGAGCAGTTCTTC
TRBJ1-2,TRBV28,NA,NA,CASSRRARYGYTF,TGTGCCAGCAGTCGGAGGGCGAGATATGGCTACACCTTC
TRBJ1-2,TRBV7-3,NA,NA,CASSTGSTGKGYTF,TGTGCCAGCAGCACGGGAAGCACAGGGAAAGGCTACACCTTC
TRBJ2-5,TRBV5-1,NA,NA,CASSLRLEQETQYF,TGCGCCAGCAGCTTGAGATTGGAGCAAGAGACCCAGTACTTC
TRBJ2-1,TRBV7-9,NA,TRBD1,CASSLTGTLIDEQFF,TGTGCCAGCAGCCTGACAGGGACCCTCATCGATGAGCAGTTCTTC
TRBJ2-2,TRBV7-3,NA,NA,CASSSRDFATGELFF,TGTGCCAGCAGCTCCCGGGACTTCGCCACCGGGGAGCTGTTTTTT
TRBJ2-1,TRBV19,NA,NA,CASSIDRYNEQFF,TGTGCCAGTAGTATAGACAGGTACAATGAGCAGTTCTTC
TRBJ2-2,TRBV29-1,NA,NA,CSVVGQGSTGELFF,TGCAGCGTTGTAGGCCAGGGGAGCACCGGGGAGCTGTTTTTT
TRBJ1-5,TRBV15,NA,NA,CATSREPVRPQHF,TGTGCCACCAGCAGAGAACCTGTGAGGCCCCAGCATTTT
TRBJ1-4,TRBV18,NA,NA,CASSERREEKLFF,TGTGCCAGCTCAGAGAGGAGGGAGGAAAAACTGTTTTTT
TRBJ2-7,TRBV4-3,NA,NA,CASSPWTAGAYEQYF,TGCGCCAGCAGCCCGTGGACAGCCGGGGCCTACGAGCAGTACTTC
TRBJ1-1,TRBV6-5,NA,NA,CASSFPGHDRAFF,TGTGCCAGCAGTTTCCCGGGACACGATAGGGCTTTCTTT
TRBJ2-3,TRBV28,NA,TRBD1,CASRLTGEDTQYF,TGTGCCAGCAGATTAACAGGGGAGGATACGCAGTATTTT
TRBJ1-3,TRBV11-2,once,NA,CASSPLQGLGNTIYF,TGTGCCAGCAGTCCACTTCAGGGACTTGGAAACACCATATATTTT
TRBJ2-5,TRBV9,once,NA,CASARGNQETQYF,TGTGCCAGCGCACGGGGGAACCAAGAGACCCAGTACTTC
TRBJ2-5,TRBV27,NA,TRBD2,CASSSWTSGKETQYF,TGTGCCAGCAGTTCTTGGACTAGCGGGAAAGAGACCCAGTACTTC
TRBJ2-1,TRBV6-5,NA,TRBD1,CASSLDRVSYNEQFF,TGTGCCAGCAGTCTCGACAGGGTCTCCTACAATGAGCAGTTCTTC
TRBJ2-5,TRBV5-4,NA,NA,CASSLEAGDPQGDQYF,TGTGCCAGCAGCTTGGAAGCGGGGGACCCCCAGGGGGACCAGTACTTC
TRBJ1-1,TRBV4-2,NA,NA,CASSQVRQARNTEAFF,TGTGCCAGCAGCCAAGTGAGACAGGCCAGGAACACTGAAGCTTTCTTT
TRBJ2-4,TRBV20-1,NA,NA,CSALENIQYF,TGCAGTGCTCTAGAAAACATTCAGTACTTC
TRBJ1-2,TRBV28,NA,NA,CASSTAGNGYTF,TGTGCCAGCAGTACGGCAGGGAACGGCTACACCTTC
TRBJ2-3,TRBV6-5,NA,TRBD2,CASRIGLAPDTQYF,TGTGCCAGCAGAATCGGACTAGCGCCCGATACGCAGTATTTT